The 31 T cell receptor beta chains in this list originate from one sample, sequenced in a study of shared clonotypes between healthy human individuals. Here immunoSEQ multiplex PCR was the method, and the copy in TCRdb shows in-frame clones only, minus some. Among about half a million clones listed, about 84% were seen once. Sequenced sample: PBMCs. These receptor sequences come from a woman between 40 and 55 years old in good health. Some clones in this sample may be carry-over from other donors' samples.

The chain joins TRBV6-6 to TRBJ2-7; 9 bases are a match to TRBD2. This CDR3 has 16 residues. The junction had 7 bases not matched to a gene; V was cut back by 2 bases and J by 2 bases. CDR1 and CDR2 (germline): MNHNY, SVGAGI (reference sequence). The CDR3 region is CASSYPSREGTYEQYF. CDR3 sequence (DNA): TGTGCCAGCAGTTACCCCTCGCGGGAGGGGACCTACGAGCAGTACTTC.

The gene calls are TRBV2 and TRBJ2-7; TRBD1 matches at 9 bases. The J segment lost 4 bases and the V segment lost 6 bases, leaving 7 bases of the junction unmatched. Germline CDR1 is SNHLY and CDR2 is FYNNEI. The CDR3 contains 14 residues. The CDR3 spells CASRSGTGRYEQYF. In DNA, the CDR3 is TGTGCCAGCAGATCCGGGACAGGGCGTTACGAGCAGTACTTC.

This sequence joins TRBV4-1 and TRBJ1-2; 7 nucleotides match TRBD1. The germline CDR1 and CDR2 sequences are MGHRA and YSYEKL. The CDR3 is 14 residues long. Trimming took 5 bases from V and 10 from J; bases not matched to a gene: 13. CDR3 nucleotide sequence: TGCGCCAGCAGCGTACCCGGGACAGTCCCTCTCTACACCTTC. Translating gives CASSVPGTVPLYTF.

The rearrangement uses TRBV5-1 and TRBJ2-2, with D possibly TRBD1 on 5 matching bases. Germline V gives CDR1 SGHRS, CDR2 YFSETQ. This CDR3 is 16 amino acids long. V dropped 0 bases and J dropped 3 bases, with 12 bases sitting between them. This CDR3 reads CASSLASRADTGELFF. CDR3 sequence (DNA): TGCGCCAGCAGCTTGGCGTCCAGGGCCGACACCGGGGAGCTGTTTTTT.

The chain carries TRBV2 and TRBJ1-2; the match to TRBD1 covers 9 bases. V dropped 6 bases and J dropped 4; count of bases not matched to a gene: 9. This CDR3 is 15 amino acids long. Germline V lookup: CDR1 SNHLY, CDR2 FYNNEI. CDR3 residues: CASSLPGQGGYGYTF. Here the CDR3 DNA reads TGTGCCAGCAGCCTACCGGGACAGGGCGGCTATGGCTACACCTTC.

The rearrangement uses TRBV11-2 and TRBJ1-3; D call uncertain. V was cut by 4 bases and J by 0 bases, with 13 bases left in between. Germline loops: CDR1 SGHAT, CDR2 FQNNGV. The CDR3 is 16 residues long. The CDR3 region is CASSSSTWGSGNTIYF. The DNA for the CDR3 is TGTGCCAGCAGCTCTTCGACTTGGGGCTCTGGAAACACCATATATTTT.

The V gene is TRBV11-1, the J gene TRBJ2-1, with D perhaps given as TRBD1 or TRBD2 (6 bases each). Germline values: CDR1 SGHAT, CDR2 FQDESV (reference sequence). This CDR3 has 15 residues. The V end was cut by 6 bases, the J end by 6 bases, with 18 bases between. Written as DNA, the CDR3 is TGTGCCAGCAGACCCTGGGGGGCCCGGGGCAATGAGCAGTTCTTC. Its translation: CASRPWGARGNEQFF. The entire variable domain, with the rest obtained from reference TRBV11-1 and TRBJ2-1, is as follows: EAEVAQSPRYKITEKSQAVAFWCDPISGHATLYWYRQILGQGPELLVQFQDESVVDDSQLPKDRFSAERLKGVDSTLKIQPAELGDSAMYLCASRPWGARGNEQFFGPGTRLTVL.

The genes are TRBV9 and TRBJ2-1, with D hard to call. The germline V gene has CDR1 SGDLS and CDR2 YYNGEE. The CDR3 loop spans 12 amino acids. The ends were cut back, 0 bases at V and 6 bases at J, with 4 bases in the middle. This chain's CDR3 is CASSVGVNEQFF. In DNA form, the CDR3 reads TGTGCCAGCAGCGTAGGTGTCAATGAGCAGTTCTTC. Drawing the rest from reference TRBV9 and TRBJ2-1, the complete variable domain is DSGVTQTPKHLITATGQRVTLRCSPRSGDLSVYWYQQSLDQGLQFLIQYYNGEERAKGNILERFSAQQFPDLHSELNLSSLELGDSALYFCASSVGVNEQFFGPGTRLTVL.

This chain connects TRBV5-1 to TRBJ2-3; the match to TRBD2 covers 8 bases. The CDR3 is made up of 15 amino acids. Germline V lookup: CDR1 SGHRS, CDR2 YFSETQ. After removal of 1 base from V and 11 bases from J, the junction contained 12 bases not matched to a gene. CDR3 residues: CASSLYQREGLGQYF. CDR3 coding DNA: TGCGCCAGCAGCTTGTATCAACGGGAGGGCCTGGGGCAGTATTTT.

About this clone: With a much larger clone just one base away, this may be a read error. This sequence joins TRBV7-2 and TRBJ2-4; D may be TRBD2 (6 bases). The ends were cut back, 1 base at V and 7 bases at J, with 14 bases in the middle. Looked up from germline, CDR1 is SGHTA and CDR2 is FQGNSA. This CDR3 is built from 15 residues. DNA for the CDR3: TGTGCCAGCAGCTTAGACATCGAGGGAGGTAACATTCAGTACTTC. Protein product: CASSLDIEGGNIQYF.

A word on this clone: This likely came from a read error, as a far larger clone is one base away. The genes are TRBV4-3 and TRBJ1-2; TRBD1 matches at 10 bases. The CDR3 contains 15 residues. Germline loops: CDR1 LGHNA, CDR2 YSLEER. CDR3 sequence: CASSQDGTGDYGYNF. In DNA, the CDR3 is TGCGCCAGCAGCCAAGATGGGACAGGGGACTATGGCTACAACTTC.

V gene TRBV7-6 combines with J gene TRBJ2-7; TRBD2 aligns across 13 bases. There are 17 residues in the CDR3. V lost 5 bases to trimming and J lost 4 bases; unmatched junction nucleotides: 11. CDR1 and CDR2 (germline): SGHVS, FNYEAQ. In nucleotides, the CDR3 is TGTGCCAGCAGCCTTAACAAACTAGCGGGAGGGCCTTACGAGCAGTACTTC. The encoded protein is CASSLNKLAGGPYEQYF. The full variable domain, in which reference TRBV7-6 and TRBJ2-7 provide the parts outside the CDR3, is GAGVSQSPRYKVTKRGQDVALRCDPISGHVSLYWYRQALGQGPEFLTYFNYEAQQDKSGLPNDRFSAERPEGSISTLTIQRTEQRDSAMYRCASSLNKLAGGPYEQYFGPGTRLTVT.

The chain links TRBV4-2 to TRBJ2-7, with 9 bases matching TRBD1. CDR1 is LGHNA, CDR2 YNFKEQ, per germline. The length of the CDR3 is 15 residues. The V and J ends lost 1 base and 4 bases, in that order; junction bases with no gene match: 5. CDR3: CASSQGQGVDYEQYF. Here the CDR3 DNA reads TGTGCCAGCAGCCAAGGACAGGGGGTTGATTACGAGCAGTACTTC.

V gene TRBV15 combines with J gene TRBJ2-3, with 7 bases that match TRBD2. Trimming cost V 0 bases and J 1 base; bases outside gene matches: 7. Germline V CDR1 and CDR2: LNHNV, YYDKDF (reference sequence). The CDR3 loop spans 17 amino acids. DNA for the CDR3: TGTGCCACCAGCAGAGATAAGGGGCTAGCGGGCACAGATACGCAGTATTTT. This codes for CATSRDKGLAGTDTQYF.

This clone was observed once. A read error likely explains this, since a far larger clone differs by one base. The chain employs TRBV4-1 and TRBJ1-1; D is possibly TRBD1 (6 bases). Germline lookup yields CDR1 MGHRA and CDR2 YSYEKL. The CDR3 consists of 17 residues. Trimming removed 1 base at V and 3 bases at J, with 18 bases between. CDR3: CASSQVGARGHDTEAFF. DNA for the CDR3: TGCGCCAGCAGCCAAGTAGGGGCCCGGGGGCATGACACTGAAGCTTTCTTT.

To note about this clone: One end of the junction varies from germline; a read error may be responsible. Other DNA sequences within the sample encode an identical CDR3. The chain joins TRBV5-4 to TRBJ1-2, with 7 bases aligning to TRBD1. This CDR3 contains 14 residues. The germline V gene has CDR1 SGHNT and CDR2 YYREEE (reference sequence). The CDR3 loop is CASSFGDRDYGYTF. Written as DNA, the CDR3 is TGTGCCAGCAGCTTCGGTGACAGGGACTATGGCTACACCTTT.

Written as DNA, the CDR3 is TGTGCCAGCAGCTTTTATCGGGGGCGGTTAGCTTCCTCCTACGAGCAGTACTTC. Protein product: CASSFYRGRLASSYEQYF. This chain links TRBV11-2 with TRBJ2-7; D tentatively reads TRBD1 or TRBD2 (6 bases each). Looked up from germline, CDR1 is SGHAT and CDR2 is FQNNGV. The CDR3 has 18 residues. V was trimmed by 3 bases and J by 0 bases, leaving 21 bases between them.

V and J are TRBV7-9 and TRBJ1-2; D may be TRBD1 (6 bases). In germline, CDR1 is SEHNR, CDR2 FQNEAQ (reference sequence). This CDR3 is 16 amino acids long. V was clipped by 1 base and J by 0 bases, with 12 bases between them. The CDR3 region is CASSLEGGISNYGYTF. The CDR3 DNA follows: TGTGCCAGCAGCTTAGAGGGGGGGATCTCTAACTATGGCTACACCTTC.

This sequence joins TRBV9 and TRBJ2-1; 11 bases match TRBD2. Germline V gene sequence: CDR1 SGDLS, CDR2 YYNGEE. Trimming took 4 bases from V and 0 from J; bases not matched to a gene: 9. CDR3 length: 18 amino acids. The CDR3 bases are TGTGCCAGCAGCCCTCTAGCGGGAGGTAGGAGCTCCTACAATGAGCAGTTCTTC. This encodes CASSPLAGGRSSYNEQFF.

This clone was seen a handful of times. The chain is built from TRBV19 and TRBJ2-3; possible D gene TRBD2, 6 bases. Deletions cut 3 bases from V and 0 bases from J, with 13 bases between. CDR3 length: 16 residues. The V gene's germline CDR1 is LNHDA and CDR2 SQIVND (reference sequence). The CDR3 DNA sequence: TGTGCCAGTAGTATTCCTAGCGCCCTTAGCACAGATACGCAGTATTTT. It is translated as CASSIPSALSTDTQYF.

As DNA, the CDR3 is TGTGCCTGGAGTGTAATTTACAGCATAGAGCATGAAGCTTTCTTT. Protein: CAWSVIYSIEHEAFF. The chain uses TRBV30 and TRBJ1-1; D unclear. The V end was cut by 0 bases, the J end by 7 bases, with 18 bases between. The CDR3 covers 15 residues. Per germline, CDR1 GTSNPN and CDR2 SVGIG (reference sequence).

The gene calls are TRBV9 and TRBJ2-1; a weak D match, TRBD2 (6 bases). CDR1 and CDR2 from the germline V gene are SGDLS and YYNGEE. The CDR3 contains 14 residues. Trimming took off 0 bases at V and 9 bases at J, with 13 bases between the two ends. The CDR3 nucleotides are TGTGCCAGCAGCGTAGTGGGGGGTAATGGTGAGCAGTTCTTC. It encodes CASSVVGGNGEQFF.

The V gene is TRBV28, the J gene TRBJ2-1, with TRBD1 matching 8 bases. The CDR3 extends over 17 amino acids. J was trimmed by 0 bases and V by 6 bases; bases with no gene match: 10. The germline V gene encodes CDR1 MDHEN and CDR2 SYDVKM. CDR3 nucleotide sequence: TGTGCCAGCAGCTCTGGACAGGGCTCATTCTCCTACAATGAGCAGTTCTTC. Its translation: CASSSGQGSFSYNEQFF.

This chain connects TRBV28 to TRBJ1-1; no definite D call. The V and J ends lost 4 bases and 1 base respectively, with 19 bases between them. This CDR3 has 17 residues. Germline-derived CDR1 and CDR2 are MDHEN and SYDVKM. CDR3 coding DNA: TGTGCCAGCAGTTATGGAGCTCGGCGGGGAGGGAACACTGAAGCTTTCTTT. Amino acid sequence: CASSYGARRGGNTEAFF. Full variable domain (remainder filled in from reference TRBV28 and TRBJ1-1): DVKVTQSSRYLVKRTGEKVFLECVQDMDHENMFWYRQDPGLGLRLIYFSYDVKMKEKGDIPEGYSVSREKKERFSLILESASTNQTSMYLCASSYGARRGGNTEAFFGQGTRLTVV.

The chain recombines TRBV25-1 with TRBJ2-1; a possible D gene is TRBD2 (6 bases). Germline V lookup: CDR1 MGHDK, CDR2 SYGVNS. The V and J ends lost 8 bases and 2 bases respectively, with 16 bases between them. This CDR3 region has 15 residues. CDR3 sequence (DNA): TGTGCCAGCTCATCCGGGACTCTCCCCTACAATGAGCAGTTCTTC. This sequence encodes CASSSGTLPYNEQFF. The full variable domain, its missing parts supplied by reference TRBV25-1 and TRBJ2-1, is EADIYQTPRYLVIGTGKKITLECSQTMGHDKMYWYQQDPGMELHLIHYSYGVNSTEKGDLSSESTVSRIRTEHFPLTLESARPSHTSQYLCASSSGTLPYNEQFFGPGTRLTVL.

This chain uses TRBV6-5 with TRBJ2-7; TRBD1 or TRBD2 may be the D gene (5 bases each). V was cut by 8 bases and J by 0 bases, with 14 bases left in between. The length of the CDR3 is 14 residues. Germline V gene lookup returns CDR1 MNHEY and CDR2 SVGAGI. The CDR3 region has the DNA TGTGCCAGCGCAGGGTTACTAGACTCCTACGAGCAGTACTTC. Amino acid sequence: CASAGLLDSYEQYF.

The rearrangement links TRBV7-2 to TRBJ2-3; D is possibly TRBD2 (5 bases). CDR1 is SGHTA and CDR2 is FQGNSA in the germline V gene. CDR3 length: 13 residues. V was cut by 2 bases and J by 6 bases, with 9 bases left in between. CDR3 in DNA: TGTGCCAGCAGCTTAATCCGAGGGGATACGCAGTATTTT. This codes for CASSLIRGDTQYF.

This clone was seen more than once but under ten times. This sequence joins TRBV9 and TRBJ1-5, with 7 nucleotides matching TRBD1. The V segment lost 1 base and the J segment 2 bases; nucleotides outside the gene matches: 0. The CDR3 totals 14 residues. Germline CDR1 reads SGDLS; CDR2 reads YYNGEE. CDR3 residues: CASSVQGGNQPQHF. The DNA of the CDR3 is TGTGCCAGCAGCGTACAGGGGGGCAATCAGCCCCAGCATTTT.

The gene calls are TRBV5-4 and TRBJ1-2; TRBD1 matches 7 bases. Germline V gives CDR1 SGHNT, CDR2 YYREEE (reference sequence). The CDR3 totals 12 residues. Unmatched junction bases numbered 3, after V lost 2 bases and J lost 8 bases. The CDR3 DNA is TGTGCCAGCAGCTTAGGGGGCAACGGCTACACCTTC. Residues: CASSLGGNGYTF. The whole variable domain, remainder taken from reference TRBV5-4 and TRBJ1-2, is ETGVTQSPTHLIKTRGQQVTLRCSSQSGHNTVSWYQQALGQGPQFIFQYYREEENGRGNFPPRFSGLQFPNYSSELNVNALELDDSALYLCASSLGGNGYTFGSGTRLTVV.

In regard to this clone: It differs at one base from a far larger clone, so likely a read error. The rearrangement joins TRBV14 to TRBJ1-1; TRBD1 aligns across 7 bases. The ends lost 5 bases at V and 0 bases at J; junction bases unmatched: 0. The CDR3 consists of 13 residues. Germline assignment: CDR1 SGHDN and CDR2 FVKESK. The CDR3 DNA reads TGTGCCAGCAGCGGACAGGTGAACACTGAAGCTTTCTTT. Protein: CASSGQVNTEAFF.

The chain recombines TRBV11-2 with TRBJ2-7; possibly TRBD2 for D (6 bases). Looked up from germline, CDR1 is SGHAT and CDR2 is FQNNGV. This CDR3 is 15 amino acids long. V was trimmed by 2 bases and J by 2 bases, leaving 13 bases between them. The CDR3: CASSLSGRRPYEQYF. The CDR3 DNA is TGTGCCAGCAGCTTAAGTGGGAGGCGCCCCTACGAGCAGTACTTC.